These T cell receptor beta chains were read from a single sample in a study of cytomegalovirus exposure and HLA in healthy donors. TCRdb's table, derived via immunoSEQ multiplex PCR, lists solely in-frame clones and lacks some. The data show 95,000 or so clones, with 60% to 80% seen just once and less than 15% held by the top ten. Sequenced sample: PBMCs. These receptor sequences come from a woman between 50 and 59 years old in good health and CMV-seropositive. CDR3s include the opening cysteine and the closing phenylalanine or tryptophan. D genes are given only for firm matches. Only some rows state a clone size, as once, few, many or a class for expanded clones.

D,V,J,size,CDR3,DNA
NA,TRBV14,TRBJ2-7,NA,CASSQGLVYEQYF,TGTGCCAGCAGCCAAGGCCTAGTATACGAGCAGTACTTC
NA,TRBV11-2,TRBJ1-4,NA,CASSRGTNEKLFF,TGTGCCAGCAGTAGAGGGACTAATGAAAAACTGTTTTTT
NA,TRBV7-9,TRBJ1-6,NA,CASSSDTASDSPLHF,TGTGCCAGCAGCTCGGACACGGCAAGTGATTCACCCCTCCACTTT
NA,TRBV7-9,TRBJ2-7,NA,CASSPGDFDLPYEQYF,TGTGCCAGCAGCCCTGGGGACTTCGACCTCCCCTACGAGCAGTACTTC
TRBD1,TRBV6-1,TRBJ2-6,NA,CASSPMPTTGLVLTF,TGTGCCAGCAGTCCAATGCCTACGACAGGGTTGGTCCTGACTTTC
NA,TRBV19,TRBJ1-5,few,CASSIPNQPQHF,TGTGCCAGTAGTATACCTAATCAGCCCCAGCATTTT
NA,TRBV29-1,TRBJ2-2,NA,CSVSGLRGELFF,TGCAGCGTCTCTGGGCTTCGCGGGGAGCTGTTTTTT
NA,TRBV5-1,TRBJ1-4,NA,CASSLAGEEKLFF,TGCGCCAGCAGCTTGGCCGGGGAGGAGAAACTGTTTTTT
TRBD1,TRBV7-7,TRBJ1-4,few,CASSRGLGEKLFF,TGTGCCAGCAGCAGGGGGCTGGGTGAAAAACTGTTTTTT
TRBD2,TRBV6-1,TRBJ2-2,few,CASSGLAGVTGELFF,TGTGCCAGCAGTGGGCTAGCGGGTGTCACCGGGGAGCTGTTTTTT
TRBD1,TRBV10-3,TRBJ2-7,NA,CAIRKGTGGYEQYF,TGTGCCATCAGAAAGGGGACAGGGGGGTACGAGCAGTACTTC
NA,TRBV6-1,TRBJ1-1,NA,CASRPRDFRHTEAFF,TGTGCCAGCAGGCCTAGGGACTTTAGGCACACTGAAGCTTTCTTT
NA,TRBV6-5,TRBJ1-6,few,CASSYGANSPLHF,TGTGCCAGCAGTTACGGGGCTAATTCACCCCTCCACTTT
NA,TRBV7-6,TRBJ2-5,few,CASSVQETQYF,TGTGCCAGCAGCGTACAAGAGACCCAGTACTTC
TRBD2,TRBV10-3,TRBJ2-3,few,CAISESFTSGRSRDTQYF,TGTGCCATCAGTGAGTCGTTCACTAGCGGGAGGAGTCGGGATACGCAGTATTTT
TRBD1,TRBV7-3,TRBJ1-4,NA,CASSLSPRQGARTNEKLFF,TGTGCCAGCAGCTTAAGTCCGAGACAGGGGGCGCGAACTAATGAAAAACTGTTTTTT
NA,TRBV15,TRBJ1-5,NA,CATSRDPLWERGVSNQPQHF,TGTGCCACCAGCAGAGACCCCCTATGGGAGCGGGGGGTGAGCAATCAGCCCCAGCATTTT
NA,TRBV2,TRBJ2-5,NA,CASRSYETQYF,TGTGCCAGCAGGTCCTATGAGACCCAGTACTTC
NA,TRBV5-1,TRBJ2-1,NA,CASSQVIMGLSNEQFF,TGCGCCAGCAGCCAGGTTATCATGGGGCTTTCCAATGAGCAGTTCTTC
TRBD1,TRBV6-5,TRBJ1-1,NA,CASRRQGEAFF,TGTGCCAGCAGGCGACAGGGGGAAGCTTTCTTT
NA,TRBV9,TRBJ2-7,few,CASSPRGGYEQYF,TGTGCCAGCAGCCCTAGGGGAGGCTACGAGCAGTACTTC
NA,TRBV7-6,TRBJ2-3,NA,CASSRDPGGTDTQYF,TGTGCCAGCAGCCGAGATCCGGGGGGCACAGATACGCAGTATTTT
TRBD1,TRBV2,TRBJ2-7,NA,CASGTAPYEQYF,TGTGCCAGCGGGACAGCCCCATACGAGCAGTACTTC
NA,TRBV29-1,TRBJ2-4,NA,CSAGANGDIQYF,TGCAGCGCCGGAGCCAACGGGGACATTCAGTACTTC
NA,TRBV19,TRBJ2-2,NA,CASSISNTDGELFF,TGTGCCAGTAGTATCTCCAACACAGACGGGGAGCTGTTTTTT
TRBD1,TRBV5-6,TRBJ2-1,NA,CASDRTGNYNEQFF,TGTGCCAGCGATCGGACAGGAAACTACAATGAGCAGTTCTTC
NA,TRBV28,TRBJ1-2,NA,CASSLGGMDGNYGYTF,TGTGCCAGCAGTTTAGGAGGGATGGATGGGAACTATGGCTACACCTTC
TRBD1,TRBV7-8,TRBJ1-5,NA,CASSNRQGRGNQPQHF,TGTGCCAGCAGCAACCGACAGGGAAGGGGCAATCAGCCTCAGCATTTT
NA,TRBV29-1,TRBJ2-1,NA,CSVEWGSDEQFF,TGCAGCGTTGAATGGGGTAGCGATGAGCAGTTCTTC
NA,TRBV9,TRBJ1-1,NA,CASSVAGSTEAFF,TGTGCCAGCAGCGTAGCCGGGAGCACTGAAGCTTTCTTT
NA,TRBV11-3,TRBJ2-1,few,CASSSYSGVGGNEQFF,TGTGCCAGCAGCTCCTATAGCGGAGTGGGGGGCAATGAGCAGTTCTTC
NA,TRBV5-1,TRBJ2-5,NA,CASSLEAGGETQYF,TGCGCCAGCAGCTTGGAGGCAGGAGGGGAGACCCAGTACTTC
NA,TRBV5-6,TRBJ2-4,NA,CASSPWGEGDIQYF,TGTGCCAGCAGCCCCTGGGGGGAAGGGGACATTCAGTACTTC
NA,TRBV6-1,TRBJ1-2,NA,CASSETTGGYGYTF,TGTGCCAGCAGTGAAACAACGGGGGGATATGGCTACACCTTC
NA,TRBV7-3,TRBJ2-1,NA,CASSPGVEQFF,TGTGCCAGCAGCCCCGGGGTTGAGCAGTTCTTC
TRBD2,TRBV2,TRBJ2-6,NA,CASGRAVYGANVLTF,TGTGCCAGCGGGAGGGCCGTCTACGGGGCCAACGTCCTGACTTTC
TRBD1,TRBV10-1,TRBJ1-2,NA,CASSEIDRAKGYTF,TGCGCCAGCAGTGAGATTGACAGGGCCAAGGGCTACACCTTC
NA,TRBV19,TRBJ2-5,NA,CASSYQGHQETQYF,TGTGCCAGTAGTTACCAGGGTCACCAAGAGACCCAGTACTTC
TRBD1,TRBV5-4,TRBJ1-3,NA,CASSSDRETYGSGNTIYF,TGTGCCAGCAGCTCCGACAGGGAGACGTACGGCTCTGGAAACACCATATATTTT
TRBD2,TRBV6-6,TRBJ2-5,NA,CASSYGAGGETQYF,TGTGCCAGCAGTTACGGGGCGGGGGGGGAGACCCAGTACTTC
NA,TRBV10-3,TRBJ2-7,few,CAISESLAEYYEQYF,TGTGCCATCAGTGAGTCACTAGCAGAGTACTACGAGCAGTACTTC
TRBD1,TRBV6-6,TRBJ1-1,few,CASSDGQGVNTEAFF,TGTGCCAGCAGTGACGGACAGGGGGTAAACACTGAAGCTTTCTTT
NA,TRBV10-3,TRBJ1-3,NA,CAISDYITGSSGNTIYF,TGTGCCATCAGTGACTACATAACAGGCAGCTCTGGAAACACCATATATTTT
NA,TRBV27,TRBJ1-2,NA,CASSQGYGYTF,TGTGCCAGCAGCCAGGGGTATGGCTACACCTTC
TRBD1,TRBV7-3,TRBJ2-1,few,CASTTPTGAAPSYNEQFF,TGTGCCAGCACGACTCCAACAGGGGCCGCCCCCTCCTACAATGAGCAGTTCTTC
NA,TRBV6-4,TRBJ1-4,NA,CASITGRTNEKLFF,TGTGCCAGCATCACAGGGCGGACTAATGAAAAACTGTTTTTT
NA,TRBV9,TRBJ2-1,NA,CASSVATGALEQFF,TGTGCCAGCAGCGTAGCTACAGGTGCTCTGGAGCAGTTCTTC
NA,TRBV28,TRBJ1-5,NA,CASSSPGANQPQHF,TGTGCCAGCAGCTCCCCTGGGGCCAATCAGCCCCAGCATTTT